The rows below give T cell receptor beta chains drawn from one sample of a study of blood T cell repertoires in COVID-19. Generated by immunoSEQ multiplex PCR, the TCRdb table keeps only in-frame clones and is missing some. The top ten clones hold 20% to 25% of a sample with about 40,000 clones, around nine tenths of them seen once. The specimen was peripheral blood. All receptors derive from a man in his fifties or sixties with active COVID-19. CDR3s include the opening cysteine and the closing phenylalanine or tryptophan. The D gene is left open where the match is weak.

v_gene	d_gene	j_gene	CDR3aa
TRBV7-2	TRBD1	TRBJ1-5	CASSDSQGSQPQHF
TRBV19	.	TRBJ2-7	CASSQGLLRGEQYF
TRBV7-9	.	TRBJ2-7	CASDGAPSYEQYF
TRBV15	.	TRBJ2-2	CATSTDYTGELFF
TRBV7-2	.	TRBJ2-1	CASSLTAAQGNEQFF
TRBV5-5	.	TRBJ2-5	CASSLGRLIQETQYF
TRBV5-1	TRBD2	TRBJ2-7	CASSLAPGAGALAYEQYF
TRBV4-1	TRBD1	TRBJ2-7	CASSQLTGGIYEQYF
TRBV15	.	TRBJ2-2	CATISSLSGELFF
TRBV29-1	TRBD2	TRBJ2-2	CSVEDPSGGVAGELFF
TRBV10-3	.	TRBJ2-7	CAISEVRNTYEQYF
TRBV19	TRBD2	TRBJ2-2	CASSTGLAGGPGTGELFF
TRBV6-5	.	TRBJ2-2	CASRPGQPGELFF
TRBV6-5	TRBD2	TRBJ2-7	CASSPRREVNEQYF
TRBV6-5	TRBD1	TRBJ1-1	CASSYYLQGGEAFF
TRBV19	TRBD2	TRBJ2-2	CASSRGGGTGELFF
TRBV7-2	.	TRBJ1-1	CASGARSPEAFF
TRBV15	TRBD1	TRBJ2-1	CATSRAQGSWNEQFF
TRBV6-2/TRBV6-3	TRBD1	TRBJ2-7	CATSGTGGYEQYF
TRBV4-2	TRBD2	TRBJ2-1	CASSQVGLAGANEQFF